The 28 T cell receptor beta chains below all came from one sample that was sequenced in a study of blood T cell repertoires in COVID-19. Measured with immunoSEQ multiplex PCR; TCRdb has only the in-frame clones, and not every one. The data hold 200,000 to 300,000 clones, with over 75% observed a single time. The source material was peripheral blood. The origin of the receptors is a woman between 50 and 59 years old with acute or convalescent COVID-19.

The CDR3 coding sequence is TGTGCCAGCACAATCCAACTAGCGGGAGGGCCCAATGAGCAGTTCTTC. This codes for CASTIQLAGGPNEQFF. V gene TRBV2 combines with J gene TRBJ2-1; 13 bases fit TRBD2. This CDR3 is 16 amino acids long. Germline assignment: CDR1 SNHLY and CDR2 FYNNEI. J lost 6 bases, V lost 7 bases, and 9 bases had no gene match.

In nucleotides, the CDR3 is TGTGCCAGCAGCTCCGGGACAGTTGGCAGATATGGCTACACCTTC. The encoded protein is CASSSGTVGRYGYTF. The chain combines TRBV11-2 with TRBJ1-2, with 7 bases matching TRBD1. The junction had 10 bases not matched to a gene; V was cut back by 4 bases and J by 5 bases. This CDR3 contains 15 residues. Germline V gene lookup returns CDR1 SGHAT and CDR2 FQNNGV.

The J gene is TRBJ2-1, the V gene TRBV5-1, with 10 bases identical to TRBD2. Per the germline V gene, CDR1 is SGHRS and CDR2 is YFSETQ. There are 14 residues in the CDR3. V was clipped by 4 bases and J by 11 bases; unmatched bases: 9. CDR3 loop: CASSLLAGASQQFF. For the CDR3, the DNA is TGCGCCAGCAGCCTTCTAGCGGGGGCGTCCCAGCAGTTCTTC.

The CDR3: CASSQEGTSQFYNEQFF. The CDR3 DNA is TGCGCCAGCAGCCAAGAAGGGACTAGCCAATTTTACAATGAGCAGTTCTTC. The rearrangement links TRBV4-1 to TRBJ2-1; 9 nucleotides align to TRBD2. The CDR3 loop spans 17 amino acids. V trimming: 0 bases; J trimming: 4 bases; junction bases outside the gene matches: 7. Germline V gene data show CDR1 as MGHRA and CDR2 as YSYEKL.

This clone was counted once. The chain has TRBV3-1 (or the pseudogene TRBV3-2) and TRBJ2-2, with D unclear. Looked up from germline, CDR1 is LGHDT and CDR2 is YNNKEL (reference sequence). The CDR3 is 15 residues long. Trimming removed 1 base from V and 2 bases from J, with 8 bases in between. The CDR3 protein is CASSQGSYNTGELFF. The DNA for the CDR3 is TGTGCCAGCAGCCAAGGAAGCTACAACACCGGGGAGCTGTTTTTT.

The chain combines TRBV11-3 with TRBJ1-5, with 7 bases identical to TRBD1. The germline V gene has CDR1 SGHNT and CDR2 YENEEA. The V gene end was trimmed by 2 bases and the J gene end by 9 bases; junction bases not matched to a gene: 25. The CDR3 is made up of 20 amino acids. CDR3 protein: CASSLYPVTGHFPPRRPQHF. CDR3 DNA sequence: TGTGCCAGCAGCTTATACCCCGTGACAGGGCATTTCCCTCCAAGGAGGCCCCAGCATTTT. The whole variable domain, remainder taken from reference TRBV11-3 and TRBJ1-5, is EAGVVQSPRYKIIEKKQPVAFWCNPISGHNTLYWYLQNLGQGPELLIRYENEEAVDDSQLPKDRFSAERLKGVDSTLKIQPAELGDSAVYLCASSLYPVTGHFPPRRPQHFGDGTRLSIL.

This chain links TRBV5-1 with TRBJ2-1, with 9 positions matching TRBD2. CDR1 is SGHRS and CDR2 is YFSETQ in the germline V gene. The junction had 4 bases not matched to a gene; V was cut back by 1 base and J by 8 bases. The CDR3 length is 14 residues. CDR3 DNA sequence: TGCGCCAGCAGCTTGATAGCGGGAGACGATGAGCAGTTCTTC. Its protein product is CASSLIAGDDEQFF.

The chain joins TRBV11-2 to TRBJ1-1; no clear D gene. Germline loops: CDR1 SGHAT, CDR2 FQNNGV. The CDR3 is 14 residues long. Between the trimmed V and J ends, which lost 1 base and 1 base, there was a span of 7 bases. CDR3: CASSLGLRNTEAFF. The CDR3 DNA sequence: TGTGCCAGCAGCTTAGGGCTCAGGAACACTGAAGCTTTCTTT.

The chain has TRBV4-1 and TRBJ2-3; 7 positions agree with TRBD2. CDR3 length: 18 residues. Looked up from germline, CDR1 is MGHRA and CDR2 is YSYEKL. J was trimmed by 2 bases and V by 1 base; bases with no gene match: 12. CDR3 DNA: TGCGCCAGCAGCCAAGCCCCAAAACTAGCGCCTAACACAGATACGCAGTATTTT. Encoded protein: CASSQAPKLAPNTDTQYF.

The chain carries TRBV7-2 and TRBJ2-3, with 7 nucleotides matching TRBD2. The ends lost 0 bases at V and 6 bases at J; junction bases unmatched: 6. The CDR3 runs to 15 residues. In germline, CDR1 is SGHTA, CDR2 FQGNSA. The DNA for the CDR3 is TGTGCCAGCAGCTTAGCGGGAGGGAATTCTGATACGCAGTATTTT. This translates into CASSLAGGNSDTQYF.

The chain combines TRBV30 with TRBJ1-1, with 8 bases identical to TRBD1. In germline, CDR1 is GTSNPN, CDR2 SVGIG (reference sequence). V was pared by 4 bases and J by 4 bases, with 2 bases of the junction left unmatched. The CDR3 loop spans 12 amino acids. Here the CDR3 reads CAWKQGGTEAFF. In DNA, the CDR3 is TGTGCCTGGAAACAGGGGGGCACTGAAGCTTTCTTT. The full variable domain, in which reference TRBV30 and TRBJ1-1 provide the parts outside the CDR3, is SQTIHQWPATLVQPVGSPLSLECTVEGTSNPNLYWYRQAAGRGLQLLFYSVGIGQISSEVPQNLSASRPQDRQFILSSKKLLLSDSGFYLCAWKQGGTEAFFGQGTRLTVV.

This sequence joins TRBV19 and TRBJ1-2, with D uncertain. Looked up from germline, CDR1 is LNHDA and CDR2 is SQIVND (reference sequence). Trimming left V 3 bases short and J 7 bases short, with 18 bases between. The CDR3 totals 15 residues. The CDR3 DNA is TGTGCCAGTAGTATTCCTCGGGGTAGTGCAATTGGCTACACCTTC. As protein: CASSIPRGSAIGYTF.

The gene calls are TRBV24-1 and TRBJ2-1; 9 positions match TRBD2. V was clipped by 2 bases and J by 3 bases; unmatched bases: 7. The length of the CDR3 is 17 residues. Germline-derived CDR1 and CDR2 are KGHDR and SFDVKD. The chain's CDR3 is CATSDSSGRIFYNEQFF. The CDR3 DNA sequence: TGTGCCACCAGTGATTCAAGCGGGAGGATTTTCTACAATGAGCAGTTCTTC.

Concerning this clone itself: Other nucleotide sequences in the sample specify the same CDR3. The rearrangement uses TRBV24-1 and TRBJ2-1, with 8 bases aligning to TRBD2. Per the germline V gene, CDR1 is KGHDR and CDR2 is SFDVKD. The CDR3 contains 15 residues. V lost 0 bases and J lost 4; bases outside the gene matches: 1. For the CDR3, the DNA is TGTGCCACCAGTGATTTGACTAGCGGTTACAATGAGCAGTTCTTC. Encoded protein: CATSDLTSGYNEQFF.

This clone showed up just once. J is TRBJ1-2 and V is TRBV7-6; possibly TRBD1 for D (5 bases). CDR3 length equals 15 residues. Per germline, CDR1 SGHVS and CDR2 FNYEAQ. Deletions cut 5 bases from V and 0 bases from J, with 13 bases between. Written as DNA, the CDR3 is TGTGCCAGCAGCCCCCGACAGACCTCTAACTATGGCTACACCTTC. Amino acids: CASSPRQTSNYGYTF. The full variable domain, with the rest looked up from reference TRBV7-6 and TRBJ1-2, is GAGVSQSPRYKVTKRGQDVALRCDPISGHVSLYWYRQALGQGPEFLTYFNYEAQQDKSGLPNDRFSAERPEGSISTLTIQRTEQRDSAMYRCASSPRQTSNYGYTFGSGTRLTVV.

V gene TRBV7-9 combines with J gene TRBJ2-3, with unresolved D. V shed 7 bases and J shed 4 bases, with 9 bases lying between them. The CDR3 is 12 residues long. CDR1 and CDR2 (germline): SEHNR, FQNEAQ (reference sequence). Here the CDR3 reads CASNPRPDTQYF. The CDR3 bases are TGTGCCAGCAACCCCAGGCCAGATACGCAGTATTTT.

This clone was detected only once. The gene calls are TRBV9 and TRBJ2-3, with 7 bases matching TRBD1. Germline values: CDR1 SGDLS, CDR2 YYNGEE. Germline trimming cut 0 bases from V and 4 bases from J; bases unmatched to any gene: 5. The CDR3 sequence is 15 residues long. The CDR3 region is CASSVEQGRPDTQYF. The DNA for the CDR3 is TGTGCCAGCAGCGTAGAACAGGGGCGGCCAGATACGCAGTATTTT.

J is TRBJ2-7 and V is TRBV19; D gene uncertain. The CDR3 runs to 14 residues. The V and J ends lost 8 bases and 1 base respectively, with 15 bases between them. Per the germline V gene, CDR1 is LNHDA and CDR2 is SQIVND (reference sequence). The CDR3 coding sequence is TGTGCCAGTTCGCGGTCGGAGAGGTCCTACGAGCAGTACTTC. It yields the protein CASSRSERSYEQYF.

The chain uses TRBV28 and TRBJ2-1; 15 nucleotides line up with TRBD2. V trimming: 6 bases; J trimming: 1 base; junction bases outside the gene matches: 7. Per germline, CDR1 MDHEN and CDR2 SYDVKM. CDR3 size: 18 residues. The CDR3 DNA follows: TGTGCCAGCAGCCCGGGACTAGCGGGAGGTTATTCCTACAATGAGCAGTTCTTC. Translated: CASSPGLAGGYSYNEQFF.

V usage is TRBV18 and J usage is TRBJ2-1, with D hard to call. The length of the CDR3 is 15 residues. The V gene's germline CDR1 is KGHSH and CDR2 LQKENI. Trimming removed 3 bases from V and 3 bases from J, with 12 bases in between. The CDR3 DNA is TGTGCCAGCTCACCGGCAGGATCGAACTACAATGAGCAGTTCTTC. It encodes CASSPAGSNYNEQFF.

This chain links TRBV18 with TRBJ2-3; 12 bases agree with TRBD2. The CDR3 runs 15 residues. The V segment lost 6 bases and the J segment 3 bases; nucleotides outside the gene matches: 4. CDR1 KGHSH and CDR2 LQKENI come from the germline V gene. The DNA of the CDR3 is TGTGCCAGCTCCGGACTAGCGGGAAGTACAGATACGCAGTATTTT. Translated, it gives CASSGLAGSTDTQYF.

J is TRBJ2-5 and V is TRBV7-7; 9 bases map to TRBD1. This CDR3 is built from 13 residues. Germline assignment: CDR1 SSHAT and CDR2 FNYEAQ (reference sequence). CDR3 protein: CASGTGGLETQYF. CDR3 DNA sequence: TGTGCTAGCGGAACAGGGGGCTTAGAGACCCAGTACTTC. Full variable domain (outside the CDR3, taken from reference TRBV7-7 and TRBJ2-5): GAGVSQSPRYKVTKRGQDVTLRCDPISSHATLYWYQQALGQGPEFLTYFNYEAQPDKSGLPSDRFSAERPEGSISTLTIQRTEQRDSAMYRCASGTGGLETQYFGPGTRLLVL.

This clone appeared once. This rearrangement joins TRBV7-8 to TRBJ1-2, with D possibly matching TRBD1 (6 bases). Germline CDR1 reads SGHVS; CDR2 reads FQNEAQ. This CDR3 is 17 amino acids long. Trimming removed 3 bases at V and 0 bases at J, with 17 bases between. CDR3 in amino acids: CASSFLLRGRANYGYTF. In nucleotides, the CDR3 is TGTGCCAGCAGCTTTTTATTAAGGGGGAGAGCTAACTATGGCTACACCTTC.

The V call is TRBV19, the J call TRBJ2-3; TRBD2 might be the D (6 bases). There are 15 residues in the CDR3. V lost 4 bases and J 0 bases, leaving 11 bases between the germline ends. The germline V gene has CDR1 LNHDA and CDR2 SQIVND (reference sequence). CDR3: CASSTQRASTDTQYF. Written as DNA, the CDR3 is TGTGCCAGTAGTACTCAGCGGGCGAGCACAGATACGCAGTATTTT.

V is TRBV3-1 (or the pseudogene TRBV3-2) and J is TRBJ1-6; 8 bases are a match to TRBD1. This CDR3 contains 14 residues. Germline CDR1 LGHDT, CDR2 YNNKEL (reference sequence). V was pared by 4 bases and J by 8 bases, with 4 bases of the junction left unmatched. CDR3 DNA sequence: TGTGCCAGCAGCCCCGACAGGGGCGATTCACCCCTCCACTTT. It yields the protein CASSPDRGDSPLHF.

The rearrangement joins TRBV7-9 to TRBJ2-1; 10 bases are shared with TRBD2. This CDR3 contains 13 residues. CDR1 SEHNR and CDR2 FQNEAQ come from the germline V gene (reference sequence). J lost 12 bases, V lost 4 bases, and 6 bases had no gene match. CDR3 loop: CASSSEERGGQFF. The DNA for the CDR3 is TGTGCCAGCAGCTCCGAGGAGCGGGGGGGGCAGTTCTTC.

The chain combines TRBV5-1 with TRBJ2-7, with 12 positions matching TRBD2. The CDR3 is made up of 16 amino acids. Germline loops: CDR1 SGHRS, CDR2 YFSETQ. V trimming: 5 bases; J trimming: 0 bases; junction bases outside the gene matches: 6. The DNA of the CDR3 is TGCGCCAGCAGAGGTACTAGCGGGAGGAGCTCCTACGAGCAGTACTTC. It codes for CASRGTSGRSSYEQYF. Combining the CDR3 with reference TRBV5-1 and TRBJ2-7 gives the whole variable domain KAGVTQTPRYLIKTRGQQVTLSCSPISGHRSVSWYQQTPGQGLQFLFEYFSETQRNKGNFPGRFSGRQFSNSRSEMNVSTLELGDSALYLCASRGTSGRSSYEQYFGPGTRLTVT.

This chain uses TRBV19 with TRBJ2-7; no clear D gene. The CDR3 loop spans 14 amino acids. Trimming stripped 8 bases from V and 0 bases from J, with 14 bases between. Germline V lookup: CDR1 LNHDA, CDR2 SQIVND (reference sequence). The CDR3 protein is CASSRQASSYEQYF. The CDR3 DNA is TGTGCCAGTTCAAGGCAGGCGAGCTCCTACGAGCAGTACTTC.